One and the same sample provided the 30 T cell receptor beta chains below, sequenced in a study of blood T cell repertoires in COVID-19. The protocol was immunoSEQ multiplex PCR, while the TCRdb copy is restricted to in-frame clones and leaves out a portion. The table shows 310,000 or so clones, with roughly 90% occurring only once. Source material: PBMCs or T cells enriched from blood (not recorded which). The receptors stem from a woman in her 30s who had recovered from COVID-19.

The chain couples TRBV5-6 to TRBJ1-2, with TRBD1 as a possible D gene (5 bases). The V gene lost 5 bases and the J gene lost 4 bases, with 9 bases spanning the gap. This CDR3 is 12 amino acids long. Germline V gives CDR1 SGHDT, CDR2 YYEEEE. This CDR3 reads CASRRDGYGYTF. In nucleotides, the CDR3 is TGTGCCAGCAGGCGGGACGGCTATGGCTACACCTTC.

The rearrangement uses TRBV7-2 and TRBJ2-5; 8 bases agree with TRBD2. The V gene's germline CDR1 is SGHTA and CDR2 FQGNSA. The CDR3 sequence is 17 residues long. J was trimmed by 5 bases and V by 1 base; bases with no gene match: 12. This chain's CDR3 is CASSLVPSGSLGETQYF. The CDR3, as DNA: TGTGCCAGCAGCTTAGTGCCCAGCGGGAGTCTAGGGGAGACCCAGTACTTC.

V gene TRBV28 combines with J gene TRBJ2-1, with a tentative D call TRBD1 (6 bases). Deletions cut 10 bases from V and 5 bases from J, with 12 bases between. The CDR3 consists of 12 residues. Germline CDR1 MDHEN, CDR2 SYDVKM. The CDR3 loop is CATTTGHNEQFF. CDR3 in DNA: TGTGCCACCACGACAGGACACAATGAGCAGTTCTTC. Supplemented by reference TRBV28 and TRBJ2-1, the full variable domain reads DVKVTQSSRYLVKRTGEKVFLECVQDMDHENMFWYRQDPGLGLRLIYFSYDVKMKEKGDIPEGYSVSREKKERFSLILESASTNQTSMYLCATTTGHNEQFFGPGTRLTVL.

This chain links TRBV27 with TRBJ1-6; TRBD1 matches 7 bases. Germline assignment: CDR1 MNHEY and CDR2 SMNVEV (reference sequence). V shed 5 bases, J shed 10 bases, and the junction held 11 bases outside the gene matches. This CDR3 contains 15 residues. The CDR3 spells CASSPDRLFRSPLHF. The CDR3 DNA is TGTGCCAGCAGTCCGGACAGGTTGTTCCGCTCACCCCTCCACTTT.

V and J are TRBV4-1 and TRBJ2-3; 8 nucleotides line up with TRBD2. There are 16 residues in the CDR3. J lost 6 bases, V lost 1 base, and 9 bases had no gene match. Germline lookup yields CDR1 MGHRA and CDR2 YSYEKL. This CDR3 reads CASSQAWAGGADTQYF. The CDR3 DNA reads as TGCGCCAGCAGCCAAGCGTGGGCGGGAGGAGCGGATACGCAGTATTTT.

The V gene is TRBV28, the J gene TRBJ1-6; a weak D match, TRBD1 (6 bases). Germline V gene data show CDR1 as MDHEN and CDR2 as SYDVKM. Trimming shortened V by 0 bases and J by 9 bases, and 18 bases separated the two germline ends. This CDR3 comprises 17 residues. CDR3 loop: CASSLWDSHSSGSPLHF. The CDR3 region has the DNA TGTGCCAGCAGTTTATGGGACAGCCATTCAAGTGGTTCACCCCTCCACTTT.

This chain uses TRBV6-5 with TRBJ2-3, with 8 nucleotides matching TRBD2. This CDR3 contains 15 residues. V was clipped by 2 bases and J by 4 bases; unmatched bases: 5. Germline-derived CDR1 and CDR2 are MNHEY and SVGAGI. Here the CDR3 DNA reads TGTGCCAGCAGTTACAGGCGGGAGGAGCCAGATACGCAGTATTTT. Translated, it gives CASSYRREEPDTQYF.

CDR3 sequence: CASSIIEGGETQYF. In nucleotides, the CDR3 is TGTGCCAGTAGTATAATTGAGGGAGGGGAGACCCAGTACTTC. This chain joins TRBV19 and TRBJ2-5, with TRBD2 identical over 7 bases. This CDR3 contains 14 residues. Trimming at V came to 2 bases and at J to 5 bases, leaving 5 bases not matched to a gene. Germline V gene lookup returns CDR1 LNHDA and CDR2 SQIVND (reference sequence). The full variable domain, in which reference TRBV19 and TRBJ2-5 provide the parts outside the CDR3, is DGGITQSPKYLFRKEGQNVTLSCEQNLNHDAMYWYRQDPGQGLRLIYYSQIVNDFQKGDIAEGYSVSREKKESFPLTVTSAQKNPTAFYLCASSIIEGGETQYFGPGTRLLVL.

This clone came up a few times. The sample has other DNA sequences that encode this CDR3 too. The chain links TRBV27 to TRBJ2-1, with 7 bases identical to TRBD2. Trimming took 2 bases from V and 0 from J; bases not matched to a gene: 1. Germline V gene lookup returns CDR1 MNHEY and CDR2 SMNVEV (reference sequence). The CDR3 consists of 15 residues. CDR3 nucleotides: TGTGCCAGCAGTTTAGGCGGGAGCTCCTACAATGAGCAGTTCTTC. Translating gives CASSLGGSSYNEQFF.

The chain combines TRBV6-2 or TRBV6-3 with TRBJ2-1, with TRBD2 matching 7 bases. CDR1 is MNHEY, CDR2 SVGEGT, per germline. This CDR3 comprises 15 residues. J lost 4 bases, V lost 0 bases, and 3 bases had no gene match. The CDR3 protein is CASSYSPSGYNEQFF. In DNA, the CDR3 is TGTGCCAGCAGTTACTCGCCTAGCGGATACAATGAGCAGTTCTTC.

This clone has only one observation. This chain connects TRBV5-4 to TRBJ2-3, with 8 positions matching TRBD2. CDR1 and CDR2 (germline): SGHNT, YYREEE (reference sequence). Germline trimming cut 0 bases from V and 7 bases from J; bases unmatched to any gene: 10. This CDR3 has 16 residues. The CDR3 DNA reads TGTGCCAGCAGCTTGGATGGCGGGAGGTCTATAAATACGCAGTATTTT. It encodes CASSLDGGRSINTQYF.

This chain links TRBV29-1 with TRBJ2-1; 11 nucleotides agree with TRBD2. Germline trimming cut 4 bases from V and 4 bases from J; bases unmatched to any gene: 12. The germline CDR1 and CDR2 sequences are SQVTM and ANQGSEA. The CDR3 has 17 amino acids. Here the CDR3 reads CSVVGGLAGSLYNEQFF. DNA of the CDR3: TGCAGCGTTGTGGGAGGACTAGCGGGCTCCCTTTACAATGAGCAGTTCTTC.

The V call is TRBV29-1, the J call TRBJ1-2; tentatively, D is TRBD1 (5 bases). V was trimmed by 6 bases and J by 3 bases, leaving 11 bases between them. Germline CDR1 and CDR2: SQVTM and ANQGSEA. The CDR3 covers 12 residues. In DNA form, the CDR3 reads TGCAGCGTCGGGGGTTTGGACTATGGCTACACCTTC. Translation gives CSVGGLDYGYTF.

In its sample, this clone was seen once. The chain links TRBV7-8 to TRBJ2-7; 9 bases are shared with TRBD1. The CDR3 length is 16 residues. The V segment lost 4 bases and the J segment 4 bases; nucleotides outside the gene matches: 11. From germline, CDR1 is SGHVS and CDR2 FQNEAQ. The CDR3 DNA reads as TGTGCCAGCAGCTCTACCCCGGGACAGGGCCCTTACGAGCAGTACTTC. Translation gives CASSSTPGQGPYEQYF. The full variable domain, rest sourced from reference TRBV7-8 and TRBJ2-7, is GAGVSQSPRYKVAKRGQDVALRCDPISGHVSLFWYQQALGQGPEFLTYFQNEAQLDKSGLPSDRFFAERPEGSVSTLKIQRTQQEDSAVYLCASSSTPGQGPYEQYFGPGTRLTVT.

The chain has TRBV7-2 and TRBJ2-5; possibly TRBD2 for D (5 bases). CDR3 length equals 14 residues. Trimming pared 6 bases from V and 9 bases from J, leaving 20 bases between. Germline CDR1 reads SGHTA; CDR2 reads FQGNSA. CDR3 in amino acids: CASSLMTPNGAQYF. In DNA form, the CDR3 reads TGTGCCAGCAGTTTGATGACTCCCAACGGGGCCCAGTACTTC.

The rearrangement links TRBV7-3 to TRBJ2-6; TRBD1 aligns across 7 bases. This CDR3 contains 15 residues. Germline CDR1 SGHTA, CDR2 FQGTGA. With V trimmed by 5 bases and J by 3 bases, 4 bases remained unmatched. The CDR3 nucleotides are TGTGCCAGCAGCAGCACAGGGGTTGGGGCCAACGTCCTGACTTTC. It yields the protein CASSSTGVGANVLTF.

This chain joins TRBV6-5 and TRBJ2-3, with D unresolved. The germline V and J ends were trimmed by 5 bases and 5 bases, with 17 bases remaining between them. The germline V gene has CDR1 MNHEY and CDR2 SVGAGI. The CDR3 loop spans 15 amino acids. The DNA for the CDR3 is TGTGCCAGCAGTCCCATACGACTTGCCGAAGATACGCAGTATTTT. It yields the protein CASSPIRLAEDTQYF.

The chain combines TRBV15 with TRBJ2-5, with 10 nucleotides matching TRBD1. This CDR3 comprises 20 residues. The germline V gene has CDR1 LNHNV and CDR2 YYDKDF (reference sequence). J lost 2 bases, V lost 1 base, and 16 bases had no gene match. The CDR3: CATSRGPGQGPLASQETQYF. The CDR3 nucleotides are TGTGCCACCAGCAGAGGCCCGGGACAGGGGCCACTAGCGTCTCAAGAGACCCAGTACTTC.

This clone has just one count. The chain uses TRBV10-1 and TRBJ2-1, with TRBD2 identical over 10 bases. The V and J ends lost 6 bases and 2 bases, in that order; junction bases with no gene match: 10. CDR1 is WNHNN, CDR2 SYGVQD, per germline (reference sequence). The CDR3 sequence is 17 residues long. This CDR3 is CASSVNLSGGPYNEQFF. The DNA for the CDR3 is TGCGCCAGCAGCGTTAACCTTAGCGGGGGGCCCTACAATGAGCAGTTCTTC.

This clone was counted a single time. The chain carries TRBV7-6 and TRBJ2-1; weak D call: TRBD2 (6 bases). Per the germline V gene, CDR1 is SGHVS and CDR2 is FNYEAQ. This CDR3 is 16 amino acids long. Trimming stripped 1 base from V and 7 bases from J, with 17 bases between. In DNA, the CDR3 is TGTGCCAGCAGCTTAGTCGCGGGACCAGGGAGGAATGAGCAGTTCTTC. Protein sequence: CASSLVAGPGRNEQFF.

The chain uses TRBV2 and TRBJ2-3; 7 bases line up with TRBD2. Trimming took 6 bases from V and 0 from J; bases not matched to a gene: 12. Germline lookup yields CDR1 SNHLY and CDR2 FYNNEI. This CDR3 region has 17 residues. The CDR3 spells CASSVSFSGPSTDTQYF. The CDR3 DNA follows: TGTGCCAGCAGCGTTTCCTTTAGCGGGCCTAGCACAGATACGCAGTATTTT.

V usage is TRBV14 and J usage is TRBJ2-2; a weak D match, TRBD1 (5 bases). CDR1 is SGHDN, CDR2 FVKESK, per germline. V lost 5 bases to trimming and J lost 5 bases, with 9 bases between them. This CDR3 contains 13 residues. The CDR3 here is CASSSKGTGELFF. As DNA, the CDR3 is TGTGCCAGCAGCTCTAAGGGGACCGGGGAGCTGTTTTTT. The full variable domain, its missing parts supplied by reference TRBV14 and TRBJ2-2, is EAGVTQFPSHSVIEKGQTVTLRCDPISGHDNLYWYRRVMGKEIKFLLHFVKESKQDESGMPNNRFLAERTGGTYSTLKVQPAELEDSGVYFCASSSKGTGELFFGEGSRLTVL.

The V gene is TRBV7-9, the J gene TRBJ2-1, with 14 nucleotides matching TRBD2. CDR3 length: 17 amino acids. The junction had 3 bases not matched to a gene; V was cut back by 5 bases and J by 0 bases. CDR1 and CDR2 (germline): SEHNR, FQNEAQ (reference sequence). CDR3 region: CASSPGTSGSSYNEQFF. For the CDR3, the DNA is TGTGCCAGCAGCCCAGGGACTAGCGGGAGCTCCTACAATGAGCAGTTCTTC.

The gene calls are TRBV27 and TRBJ2-3; 8 bases are a match to TRBD2. The CDR3 extends over 15 amino acids. Germline V gene lookup returns CDR1 MNHEY and CDR2 SMNVEV (reference sequence). In DNA, the CDR3 is TGTGCTCAGCACTTGTCGCGGGAGGGCACAGATACGCAGTATTTT. Residues: CAQHLSREGTDTQYF.

The chain recombines TRBV5-8 with TRBJ2-3, with 11 bases that match TRBD2. The CDR3 is 15 amino acids. Germline trimming cut 4 bases from V and 3 bases from J; bases unmatched to any gene: 4. Germline V gene data show CDR1 as SGHTS and CDR2 as YDEGEE. In DNA, the CDR3 is TGTGCCAGCAGCCTTAGCGGGAGGGGGACAGATACGCAGTATTTT. This codes for CASSLSGRGTDTQYF.

This sequence joins TRBV5-6 and TRBJ2-7; 8 nucleotides align to TRBD2. The CDR3 sequence is 15 residues long. V shed 0 bases and J 9 bases; nucleotides not matched to a gene: 11. The germline V gene encodes CDR1 SGHDT and CDR2 YYEEEE. The CDR3 DNA reads TGTGCCAGCAGCTTGGACCTTGGGACTAGTCAGGGGCAGTACTTC. This codes for CASSLDLGTSQGQYF.

V is TRBV28 and J is TRBJ2-1, with D possibly TRBD1 on 6 matching bases. The CDR3 loop spans 15 amino acids. The V end lost 6 bases, the J end lost 7 bases, and 19 bases lay between the germline ends. The germline gives CDR1 MDHEN, CDR2 SYDVKM. CDR3 DNA: TGTGCCAGCAGCCTCGTCGGGGACATAGGGAATGAGCAGTTCTTC. Its protein product is CASSLVGDIGNEQFF.

The chain has TRBV20-1 and TRBJ2-1; D gene unclear. Germline lookup yields CDR1 DFQATT and CDR2 SNEGSKA (reference sequence). V lost 5 bases and J lost 5, with 7 bases in between. The CDR3 sequence is 11 residues long. The CDR3 sequence: CSAHRNNEQFF. The CDR3 nucleotides are TGCAGTGCTCATAGAAACAATGAGCAGTTCTTC.

This chain links TRBV28 with TRBJ1-3; D not resolved. CDR3 size: 15 residues. Germline CDR1 reads MDHEN; CDR2 reads SYDVKM. Trimming stripped 3 bases from V and 0 bases from J, with 9 bases between. CDR3 in amino acids: CASSFGESSGNTIYF. The CDR3 DNA reads as TGTGCCAGCAGTTTCGGGGAGAGCTCTGGAAACACCATATATTTT.

This chain connects TRBV18 to TRBJ1-1; maybe TRBD1 (6 bases). Per the germline V gene, CDR1 is KGHSH and CDR2 is LQKENI. CDR3 length: 15 residues. Deletions cut 4 bases from V and 0 bases from J, with 12 bases between. The CDR3 DNA follows: TGTGCCAGCTCACGGGACAATTCCATGAACACTGAAGCTTTCTTT. Its translation: CASSRDNSMNTEAFF.